These T cell receptor beta chains were read from a single sample in a study of control samples from healthy donors and cancer patients. Sequencing used immunoSEQ multiplex PCR; TCRdb keeps in-frame clones, though not all of them. The data contain about 140,000 clones, roughly nine tenths of them singletons. The sequencing input was blood. All receptors derive from a woman aged 25 to 39 in good health. CDR3s include the opening cysteine and the closing phenylalanine or tryptophan. The order of the fields is clone size, J gene, V gene, D gene, CDR3 protein, CDR3 DNA. A D gene is named only where the DNA matches it firmly. Some rows mark clone size as missing; the rest say once, few, many or name a class of expanded clone.

-	TRBJ1-4	TRBV19	-	CASSIGGDVREKLFF	TGTGCCAGTAGTATAGGAGGGGACGTACGTGAAAAACTGTTTTTT
-	TRBJ1-1	TRBV11-2	-	CASQLKNTEAFF	TGTGCCTCCCAGTTGAAGAACACTGAAGCTTTCTTT
few	TRBJ1-2	TRBV2	TRBD1	CASTRTGMDYGYTF	TGTGCCAGCACCAGGACAGGGATGGACTATGGCTACACCTTC
-	TRBJ2-2	TRBV10-3	-	CAISDEGKNTGELFF	TGTGCCATCAGTGATGAAGGGAAAAACACCGGGGAGCTGTTTTTT
-	TRBJ1-6	TRBV28	TRBD1	CASSVLTGTGGRSPLHF	TGTGCCAGCAGTGTACTGACCGGGACAGGGGGCCGTTCACCCCTCCACTTT
-	TRBJ2-7	TRBV29-1	TRBD1	CSVDRTGGSNEQYF	TGCAGCGTTGACCGGACAGGGGGAAGCAACGAGCAGTACTTC
-	TRBJ1-1	TRBV3-1/TRBV3-2	-	CASSQVLPDEAFF	TGTGCCAGCAGCCAAGTACTGCCGGATGAAGCTTTCTTT
-	TRBJ2-2	TRBV10-3	-	CAISLLSGQYTGELFF	TGTGCCATCAGTTTGTTGAGCGGCCAGTACACCGGGGAGCTGTTTTTT
once	TRBJ2-1	TRBV29-1	TRBD2	CSVESLPSGRPNEQFF	TGCAGCGTTGAATCCCTTCCTAGCGGGAGGCCCAATGAGCAGTTCTTC
-	TRBJ1-6	TRBV6-1	TRBD1	CASSEGTGGMPLHF	TGTGCCAGCAGTGAAGGGACAGGCGGGATGCCCCTCCACTTT
-	TRBJ2-3	TRBV11-3	-	CASSQTSTDTQYF	TGTGCCAGCAGCCAGACTAGCACAGATACGCAGTATTTT
once	TRBJ2-7	TRBV11-2	-	CASSLGSSYEQYF	TGTGCCAGCAGCTTAGGCAGCTCCTACGAGCAGTACTTC
once	TRBJ1-4	TRBV28	-	CASSLRQGSLNEKLFF	TGTGCCAGCAGTTTACGGCAGGGAAGTTTAAATGAAAAACTGTTTTTT
-	TRBJ1-2	TRBV9	-	CASRAISPLHGYTF	TGTGCCAGCAGGGCTATCAGTCCCCTCCATGGCTACACCTTC
-	TRBJ1-6	TRBV2	-	CASSAGSYNSPLHF	TGTGCCAGCAGTGCGGGCTCCTATAATTCACCCCTCCACTTT
-	TRBJ2-2	TRBV19	TRBD1	CASHIQGSATGELFF	TGTGCCAGTCATATACAGGGGTCCGCCACCGGGGAGCTGTTTTTT
-	TRBJ1-5	TRBV13	TRBD1	CASSYRGRNQPQHF	TGTGCCAGCAGCTACAGGGGGCGCAATCAGCCCCAGCATTTT
-	TRBJ2-3	TRBV3-1/TRBV3-2	-	CASSLQRSSTDTQYF	TGTGCCAGCAGCCTTCAGCGGTCTAGCACAGATACGCAGTATTTT
-	TRBJ2-7	TRBV5-1	-	CASSPSSYEQYF	TGCGCCAGCAGCCCCTCTTCTTACGAGCAGTACTTC
-	TRBJ1-1	TRBV5-1	-	CASSLGKDTEAFF	TGCGCCAGCAGCTTGGGCAAGGATACTGAAGCTTTCTTT